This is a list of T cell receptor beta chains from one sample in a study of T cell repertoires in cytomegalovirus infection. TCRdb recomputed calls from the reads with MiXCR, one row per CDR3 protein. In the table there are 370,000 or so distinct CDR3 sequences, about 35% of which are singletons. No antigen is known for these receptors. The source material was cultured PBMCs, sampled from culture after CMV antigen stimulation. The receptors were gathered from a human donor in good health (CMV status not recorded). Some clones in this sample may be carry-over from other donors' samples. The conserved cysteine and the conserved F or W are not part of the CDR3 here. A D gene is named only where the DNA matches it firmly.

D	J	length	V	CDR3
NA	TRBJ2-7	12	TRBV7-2	ASSYKDSGYEQY
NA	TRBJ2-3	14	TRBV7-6	ASSLGSASATDTQY
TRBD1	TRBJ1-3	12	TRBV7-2	ASSWTGAGNTIY
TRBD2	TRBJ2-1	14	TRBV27	ASSSIKTSGSYEQF
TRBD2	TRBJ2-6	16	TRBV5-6	ASRLFLAGVSGANVLT
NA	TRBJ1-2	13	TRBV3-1	ASSPRRGSGGGYT
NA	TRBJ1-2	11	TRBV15	ATSREGLGGYT
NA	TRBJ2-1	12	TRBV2	ASRERLAYNEQF
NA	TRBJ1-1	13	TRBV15	ATSVTRTPNTEAF
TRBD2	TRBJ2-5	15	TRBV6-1	ASSEMLAGAFHETQY
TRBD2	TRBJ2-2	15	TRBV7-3	ASSPGASGKGTGELF
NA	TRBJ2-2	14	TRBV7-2	ASSLAGLAGTGELF
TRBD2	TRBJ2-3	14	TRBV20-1	SASRSAGGGTDTQY
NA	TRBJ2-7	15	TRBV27	ASSTWTVDDNYGEQY
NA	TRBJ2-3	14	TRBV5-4	ASSLSVTISLDTQY
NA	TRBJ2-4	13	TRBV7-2	ASSDRRGLKNIQY
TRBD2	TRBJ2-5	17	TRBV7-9	ASSLRGTSGRKKQETQY
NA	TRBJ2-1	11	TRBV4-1	ASSHTSRNEQF
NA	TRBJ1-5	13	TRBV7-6	ASSLTHYSNQPQH
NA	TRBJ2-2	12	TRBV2	ASTLDWDTGELF
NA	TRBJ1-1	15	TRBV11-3	ASSHGGQSTMNTEAF
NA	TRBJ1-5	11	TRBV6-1	ASLGQSGQPQH
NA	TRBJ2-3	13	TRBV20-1	SAPRQVLNTDTQY
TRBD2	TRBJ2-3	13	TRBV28	ASSLAGAGTDTQY
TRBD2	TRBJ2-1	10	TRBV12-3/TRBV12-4	ASKTSGSEQF
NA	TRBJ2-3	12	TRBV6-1	ASRIPNRPDTQY
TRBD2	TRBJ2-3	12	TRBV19	ASNLAGSTDTQY
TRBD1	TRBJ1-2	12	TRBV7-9	ASGQGGPNYGYT
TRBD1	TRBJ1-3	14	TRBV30	AWSWGQWSSGNTIY
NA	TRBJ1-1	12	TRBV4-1	ASSQFGSATEAF
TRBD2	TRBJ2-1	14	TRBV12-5	ASGPLWTSGSNEQF
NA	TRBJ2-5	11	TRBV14	ASSRGGTETQY
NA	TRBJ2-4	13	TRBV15	ATSRDKDNKNIQY
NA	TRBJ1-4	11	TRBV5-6	ASSPGPDEKLF
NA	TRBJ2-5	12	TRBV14	ASSQAAIQETQY
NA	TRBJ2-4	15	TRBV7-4	ASSFYVGSLAKNIQY
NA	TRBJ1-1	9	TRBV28	ASSLISEAF
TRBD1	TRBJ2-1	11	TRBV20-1	SATSDRGNEQF
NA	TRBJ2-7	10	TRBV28	ASSSPIYEQY
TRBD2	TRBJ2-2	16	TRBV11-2	ASSLTTSGSFVAGELF
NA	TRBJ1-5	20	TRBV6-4	ASSGPIYRPPRARYSNQPQH
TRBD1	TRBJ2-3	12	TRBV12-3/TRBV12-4	ASRDRAPTDTQY
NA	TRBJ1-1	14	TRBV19	ALLIPRRTPNTEAF
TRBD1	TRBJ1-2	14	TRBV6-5	ASSYSNVRGPYGYT
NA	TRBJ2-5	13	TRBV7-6	ASSLVETGRETQY
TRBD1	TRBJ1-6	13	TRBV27	ASSPWDRGASPLH
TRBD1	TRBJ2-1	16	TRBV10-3	AISQFGGGTGGFDEQF
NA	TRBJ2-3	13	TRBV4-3	ASSQDRPSTDTQY
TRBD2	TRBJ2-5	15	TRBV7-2	ASSGRLAGTLRDTQY
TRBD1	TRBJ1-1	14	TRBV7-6	ASSLLMGQGNTEAF
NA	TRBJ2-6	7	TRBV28	ASSLPLT
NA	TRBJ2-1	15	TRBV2	ASSEAAVGWEYNEQF